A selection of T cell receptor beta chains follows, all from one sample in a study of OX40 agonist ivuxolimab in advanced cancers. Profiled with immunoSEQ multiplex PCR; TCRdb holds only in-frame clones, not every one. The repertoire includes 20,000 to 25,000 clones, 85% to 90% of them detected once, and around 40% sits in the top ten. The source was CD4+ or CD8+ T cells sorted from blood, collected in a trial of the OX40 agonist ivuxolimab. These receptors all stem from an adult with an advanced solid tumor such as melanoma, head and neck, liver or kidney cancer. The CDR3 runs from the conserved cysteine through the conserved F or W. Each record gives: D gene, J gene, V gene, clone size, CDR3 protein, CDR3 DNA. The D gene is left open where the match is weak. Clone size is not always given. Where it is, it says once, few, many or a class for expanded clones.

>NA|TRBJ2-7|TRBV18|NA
CASSPMTAYEQYF
TGTGCCAGCTCACCAATGACAGCCTACGAGCAGTACTTC
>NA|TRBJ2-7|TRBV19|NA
CASTISGSSYEQYF
TGTGCCAGTACCATTTCAGGCAGCTCCTACGAGCAGTACTTC
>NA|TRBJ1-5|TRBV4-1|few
CASSQPDSNQPQHF
TGCGCCAGCAGCCAACCAGACAGCAATCAGCCCCAGCATTTT
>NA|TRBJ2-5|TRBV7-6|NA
CASSYGPNQETQYF
TGTGCCAGCAGCTATGGACCGAACCAAGAGACCCAGTACTTC
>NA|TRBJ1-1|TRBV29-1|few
CSVWVPGTEAFF
TGCAGCGTTTGGGTTCCGGGCACTGAAGCTTTCTTT
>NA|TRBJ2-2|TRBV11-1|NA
CASSRANWELFF
TGTGCCAGCAGCAGGGCTAATTGGGAGCTGTTTTTT
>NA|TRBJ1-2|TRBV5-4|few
CASRLTLGGYTF
TGTGCCAGCAGGTTGACCCTCGGAGGCTACACCTTC
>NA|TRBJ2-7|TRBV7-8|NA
CASSLRRESYEQYF
TGTGCCAGCAGCTTGCGGCGGGAATCCTACGAGCAGTACTTC
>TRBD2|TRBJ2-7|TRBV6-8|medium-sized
CASGRGIPHEQYF
TGTGCCAGCGGGCGGGGGATTCCACACGAGCAGTACTTC
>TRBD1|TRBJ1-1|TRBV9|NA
CASSARQGLVGNTEAFF
TGTGCCAGCAGCGCTCGACAGGGCTTGGTAGGGAACACTGAAGCTTTCTTT
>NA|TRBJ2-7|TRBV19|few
CASSEDRLHTSYEQYF
TGTGCCAGTAGTGAAGACAGACTCCATACATCCTACGAGCAGTACTTC
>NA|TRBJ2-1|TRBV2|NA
CASTGREQFF
TGTGCCAGCACCGGACGGGAGCAGTTCTTC
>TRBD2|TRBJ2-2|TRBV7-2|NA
CASSGTSGGPGELFF
TGTGCCAGCAGCGGGACTAGCGGGGGGCCCGGGGAGCTGTTTTTT
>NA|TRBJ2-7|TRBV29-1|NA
CSVEDSGRRFEQYF
TGCAGCGTTGAAGATTCGGGAAGGCGCTTCGAGCAGTACTTC
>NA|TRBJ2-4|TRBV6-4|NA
CASSEVVGGGIQYF
TGTGCCAGCAGTGAAGTGGTAGGGGGTGGCATTCAGTACTTC
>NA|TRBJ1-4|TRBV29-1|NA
CSVGQDATNEKLFF
TGCAGCGTTGGACAGGATGCAACTAATGAAAAACTGTTTTTT
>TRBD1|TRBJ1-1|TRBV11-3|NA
CASSLRQGPSSEAFF
TGTGCCAGCAGCTTAAGACAGGGGCCTTCTTCTGAAGCTTTCTTT
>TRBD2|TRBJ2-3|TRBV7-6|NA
CASSLMKTLRGESSTDTQYF
TGTGCCAGCAGCTTAATGAAGACCCTACGGGGGGAATCTAGCACAGATACGCAGTATTTT
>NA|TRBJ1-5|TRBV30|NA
CAWSVGGNQPQHF
TGTGCCTGGAGTGTAGGGGGCAATCAGCCCCAGCATTTT
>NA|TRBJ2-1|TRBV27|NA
CASSQNYNEQFF
TGTGCCAGCAGTCAGAACTACAATGAGCAGTTCTTC
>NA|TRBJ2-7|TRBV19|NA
CASSSTTGLGSYEQYF
TGTGCCAGTAGTAGCACTACAGGGTTAGGCTCCTACGAGCAGTACTTC
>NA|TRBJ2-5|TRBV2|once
CASSEVGNLQETQYF
TGTGCCAGCAGTGAAGTGGGGAACCTACAAGAGACCCAGTACTTC
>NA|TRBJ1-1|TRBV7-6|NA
CASSSTLTGLDTEAFF
TGTGCCAGCAGCTCGACCCTAACAGGCTTGGACACTGAAGCTTTCTTT
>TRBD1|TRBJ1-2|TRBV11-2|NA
CASSPWQDREYGYTF
TGTGCCAGCAGCCCCTGGCAGGACAGGGAGTATGGCTACACCTTC
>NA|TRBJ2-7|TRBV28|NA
CASSLSQSSYEQYF
TGTGCCAGCAGTTTATCTCAGAGCTCCTACGAGCAGTACTTC
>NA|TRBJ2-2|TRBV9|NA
CASSPRRGTGELFF
TGTGCCAGCAGCCCCCGCAGGGGTACCGGGGAGCTGTTTTTT
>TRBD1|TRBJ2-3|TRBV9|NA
CASSVSDRGNTDTQYF
TGTGCCAGCAGCGTATCGGACAGGGGGAACACAGATACGCAGTATTTT
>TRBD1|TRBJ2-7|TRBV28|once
CASSFPDRGYEQYF
TGTGCCAGCAGTTTCCCCGACAGGGGGTACGAGCAGTACTTC
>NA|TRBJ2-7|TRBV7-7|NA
CASSPNGGGGEQYF
TGTGCCAGCAGCCCCAACGGGGGTGGTGGCGAGCAGTACTTC
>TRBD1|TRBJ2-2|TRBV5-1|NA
CASSLLGQTNTGELFF
TGCGCCAGCAGTTTGTTGGGACAGACGAACACCGGGGAGCTGTTTTTT
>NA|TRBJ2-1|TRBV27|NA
CASSLVGAPSPNEQFF
TGTGCCAGCAGTTTAGTCGGGGCACCCTCCCCGAATGAGCAGTTCTTC
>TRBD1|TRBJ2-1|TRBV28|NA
CASSPWAGQGDNEQFF
TGTGCCAGCAGCCCGTGGGCGGGACAGGGAGACAATGAGCAGTTCTTC
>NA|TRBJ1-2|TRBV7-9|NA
CASSAGDPMSYTF
TGTGCCAGCAGTGCAGGAGACCCAATGAGCTACACCTTC
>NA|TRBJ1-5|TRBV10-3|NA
CAISEGPGTLPFSSQPQHF
TGTGCCATCAGTGAGGGCCCCGGGACACTTCCTTTTAGCAGTCAGCCCCAGCATTTT
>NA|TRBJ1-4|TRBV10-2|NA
CAISGNRGEKLFF
TGCGCCATTTCGGGCAACAGAGGTGAAAAACTGTTTTTT
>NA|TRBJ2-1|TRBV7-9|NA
CASSLRRGDSYNEQFF
TGTGCCAGCAGCTTACGTAGAGGGGACTCCTACAATGAGCAGTTCTTC
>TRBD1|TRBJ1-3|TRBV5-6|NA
CASSIGTGAGNTIYF
TGTGCCAGCAGCATCGGGACAGGGGCTGGAAACACCATATATTTT
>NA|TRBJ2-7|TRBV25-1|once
CASSEFGVGEQYF
TGTGCCAGCAGTGAATTCGGCGTGGGCGAGCAGTACTTC
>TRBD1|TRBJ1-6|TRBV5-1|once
CASNPGTADLGYSPLHF
TGCGCCAGCAACCCCGGGACAGCTGACTTGGGATATTCACCCCTCCACTTT
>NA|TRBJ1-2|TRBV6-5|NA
CASSWGGASGYGYTF
TGTGCCAGCAGTTGGGGGGGGGCTTCCGGCTATGGCTACACCTTC